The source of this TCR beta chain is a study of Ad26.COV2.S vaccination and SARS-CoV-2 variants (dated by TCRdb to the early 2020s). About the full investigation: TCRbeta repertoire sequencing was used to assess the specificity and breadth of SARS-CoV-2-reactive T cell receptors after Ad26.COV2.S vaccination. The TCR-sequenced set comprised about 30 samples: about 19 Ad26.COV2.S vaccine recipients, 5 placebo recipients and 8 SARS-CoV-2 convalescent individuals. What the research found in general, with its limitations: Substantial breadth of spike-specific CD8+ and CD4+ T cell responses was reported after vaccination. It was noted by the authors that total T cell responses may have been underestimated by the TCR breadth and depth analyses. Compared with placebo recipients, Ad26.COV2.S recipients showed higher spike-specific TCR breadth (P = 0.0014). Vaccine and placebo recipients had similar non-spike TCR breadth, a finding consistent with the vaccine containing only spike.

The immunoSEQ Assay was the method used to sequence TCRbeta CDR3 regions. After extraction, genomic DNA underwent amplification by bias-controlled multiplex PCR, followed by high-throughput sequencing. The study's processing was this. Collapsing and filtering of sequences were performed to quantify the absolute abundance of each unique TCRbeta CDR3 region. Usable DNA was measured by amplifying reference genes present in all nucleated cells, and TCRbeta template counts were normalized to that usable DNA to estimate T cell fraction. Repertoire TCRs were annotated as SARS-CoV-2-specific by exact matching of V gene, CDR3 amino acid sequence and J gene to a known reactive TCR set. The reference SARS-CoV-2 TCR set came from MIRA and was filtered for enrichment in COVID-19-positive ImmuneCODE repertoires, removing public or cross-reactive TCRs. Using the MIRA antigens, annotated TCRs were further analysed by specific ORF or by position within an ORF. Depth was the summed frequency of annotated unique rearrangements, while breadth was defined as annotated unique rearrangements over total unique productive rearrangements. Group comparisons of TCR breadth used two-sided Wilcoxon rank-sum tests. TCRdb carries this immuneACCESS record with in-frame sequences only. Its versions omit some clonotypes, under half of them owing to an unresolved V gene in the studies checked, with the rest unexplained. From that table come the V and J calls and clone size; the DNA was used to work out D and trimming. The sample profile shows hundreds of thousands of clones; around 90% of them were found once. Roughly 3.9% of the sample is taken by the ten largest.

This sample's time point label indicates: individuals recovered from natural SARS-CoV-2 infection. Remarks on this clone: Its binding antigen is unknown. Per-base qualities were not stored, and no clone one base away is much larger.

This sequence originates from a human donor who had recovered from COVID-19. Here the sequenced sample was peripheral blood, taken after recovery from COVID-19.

The nucleotide sequence is TGTGCCAGCAGATCTAGTGGCGGAGAGACCCAGTACTTC. Its coded protein is CASRSSGGETQYF. Recombination linked TRBV7-9 to TRBJ2-5, with the D gene too uncertain to name. The V end loses 6 bases and the J end loses 4 bases, and a stretch of 12 bases separates them. From a lookup of the germline V gene (reference sequence), CDR1 and CDR2 are SEHNR and FQNEAQ. The CDR3 has 13 amino acids, counting the end cysteine and phenylalanine. The kept DNA is CDR3 alone, 39 bases in frame from the first base. Here the CDR3 is joined to the reference TRBV7-9 and TRBJ2-5 genes, and the full variable domain is: DTGVSQNPRHKITKRGQNVTFRCDPISEHNRLYWYRQTLGQGPEFLTYFQNEAQLEKSRLLSDRFSAERPKGSFSTLEIQRTEQGDSAMYLCASRSSGGETQYFGPGTRLLVL.